This entry describes one TCR beta chain. The target antigen is unknown. This CDR3 comprises 14 residues. Trimming at V came to 3 bases and at J to 10 bases, leaving 9 bases not matched to a gene. Germline assignment: CDR1 SQVTM and CDR2 ANQGSEA. Profiling relied on immunoSEQ multiplex PCR, and the TCRdb table lists in-frame clones only, not all of them. The table shows nearly 110,000 clones, with roughly 90% occurring only once. The data stem from a study of T cell responses to AZD1222 COVID-19 vaccine. Study findings and constraints: It should be noted that donors were predominantly white British and more often female, and clonal diversity was possibly underestimated.

The clonotype originates from an adult in good health. The chain links TRBV29-1 to TRBJ2-1, with 10 bases matching TRBD2. The sequences come from peripheral blood, collected on day 0 of AZD1222 vaccination. The CDR3 region has the DNA TGCAGCGTTGACGGGCTAGCGGGAGTTAGGGAGCAGTTCTTC. Its translation: CSVDGLAGVREQFF.